The rows below give T cell receptor beta chains drawn from one sample of a study of blood T cells in healthy people across ages. Via MiXCR, TCRdb re-called the 5' RACE reads, giving one row per CDR3 protein. The sample records about 640,000 distinct CDR3 sequences, roughly 53% being singletons. Sequenced: blood. The receptors were gathered from a man aged 55 to 70 in good health. Both conserved end residues are part of each CDR3. A D gene is named only where the DNA matches it firmly. Size is stated for part of the rows, as once, few or many counts, or as a class when the clone is expanded.

V gene	D gene	J gene	clone size	CDR3 DNA	CDR3 protein
TRBV5-1	-	TRBJ2-5	few	TGCGCCAGCAGCTTGGAGGCGACCCAGTACTTC	CASSLEATQYF
TRBV20-1	-	TRBJ1-1	-	TGCAGTGCTAACCCAGGTCCACGGGACACTGAAGCTTTCTTT	CSANPGPRDTEAFF
TRBV5-1	-	TRBJ2-6	-	TGCGCCAGCAGCTTGGCCCGAGGCCCCATCACCTCTGGGGCCAACGTCCTGACTTTC	CASSLARGPITSGANVLTF
TRBV20-1	-	TRBJ2-3	many	TGCAGTGCTCCCGACAGCCGTTCCACAGATACGCAGTATTTT	CSAPDSRSTDTQYF
TRBV4-1	-	TRBJ1-2	-	TGCGCCAGCAGCCCGGTGGGGGGCGGTGGATATGGCTACACCTTC	CASSPVGGGGYGYTF
TRBV20-1	-	TRBJ2-5	-	TGCAGTGCTAGGGTGATCGGGGGGCTGAGAGAGCAGTACTTC	CSARVIGGLREQYF
TRBV10-1	TRBD1	TRBJ2-7	-	TGCGCCAGCAGTCCGACAGGGGGCCGTTCCTACGTGCAGTACTTC	CASSPTGGRSYVQYF
TRBV11-2	-	TRBJ2-3	-	TGTGCCAGCAGCCCCGATTTAGATACGCAGTATTTT	CASSPDLDTQYF
TRBV3-1	-	TRBJ2-5	-	TGTGCCAGCAGCCAAGATTGGGGTAGCTCGGAGACCCAGTACTTC	CASSQDWGSSETQYF
TRBV5-1	TRBD2	TRBJ2-1	-	TGCGCCAGCAGCTTGGTTAGCGGGGGGGGAAATGAGCAGTTCTTC	CASSLVSGGGNEQFF
TRBV3-1	TRBD2	TRBJ2-1	few	TGTGCCAGCAGCCAAGCCTCTAGCGGGGGCTACAATGAGCAGTTCTTC	CASSQASSGGYNEQFF
TRBV6-1	TRBD1	TRBJ2-4	-	TGTGCCAGCAGCGGAGGACAGGGGAACATTCAGTACTTC	CASSGGQGNIQYF
TRBV6-2/TRBV6-3	-	TRBJ2-7	-	TGTGCCAGCAGTTACTCTGCTAAGGACCCCTACGAGCAGTACTTC	CASSYSAKDPYEQYF
TRBV5-1	TRBD1	TRBJ2-5	few	TGCGCCAGCAGCTTGTACCCAACAGGGGGCGAAATGGGAGAGACCCAGTACTTC	CASSLYPTGGEMGETQYF
TRBV7-2	TRBD2	TRBJ2-5	-	TGTGCCAGCAGACAACCGGGACTAGCGGGGCCGGGGGCCCAGTACTTC	CASRQPGLAGPGAQYF
TRBV28	-	TRBJ2-7	-	TGTGCCAGCAGTTTCCCCATGGGGGCAGAGGGGCGCTCCTACGAGCAGTACTTC	CASSFPMGAEGRSYEQYF
TRBV6-5	TRBD2	TRBJ2-7	-	TGTGCCAGCAGCCCGGGGGGGTTTAACGAGCAGTACTTC	CASSPGGFNEQYF
TRBV7-2	TRBD2	TRBJ2-5	-	TGTGCCAGCGGGGGTGCTAGCGGGGGTCAAGAGACCCAGTACTTC	CASGGASGGQETQYF
TRBV4-2	TRBD2	TRBJ2-5	-	TGTGCCAGCAGCCAAGCCCCTCCTAGCGGGGAAGAGACCCAGTACTTC	CASSQAPPSGEETQYF
TRBV3-1	TRBD1	TRBJ1-2	-	TGTGCCAGCAGCCAAGAGGACAGGGGACGCGGCTACACCTTC	CASSQEDRGRGYTF
TRBV20-1	TRBD2	TRBJ2-5	few	TGCAGTGCGCCGGGACTAGCCCTAGAGACCCAGTACTTC	CSAPGLALETQYF
TRBV7-9	TRBD1	TRBJ2-7	-	TGTGCCAGCAGCGCCATGGGACAGCCCTACGAGCAGTACTTC	CASSAMGQPYEQYF
TRBV20-1	TRBD2	TRBJ2-3	few	TGCAGTGCCATTAGCGGGCGCTCGGTAGATACGCAGTATTTT	CSAISGRSVDTQYF
TRBV5-1	-	TRBJ2-7	-	TGCGCCAGCAGCTTGAACGGGGTTCCCTACGAGCAGTACTTC	CASSLNGVPYEQYF
TRBV7-2	-	TRBJ1-6	-	TGTGCCAGCAGCTTACGGGGGGCCTATAATTCACCCCTCCACTTT	CASSLRGAYNSPLHF
TRBV7-9	-	TRBJ1-1	-	TGTGCCAGCACCCCCGGGGGCATGAACACTGAAGCTTTCTTT	CASTPGGMNTEAFF
TRBV7-8	TRBD1	TRBJ1-5	-	TGTGCCAGCAGCATTGGGACAGGGGGTAGGCAGCCCCAGCATTTT	CASSIGTGGRQPQHF
TRBV5-1	TRBD2	TRBJ2-5	few	TGCGCCAGCAGCGAGGGTAGCGGGGCGGCCCTAGAGACCCAGTACTTC	CASSEGSGAALETQYF
TRBV7-9	TRBD2	TRBJ2-1	-	TGTGCCAGCAGCTCCCGACTAGCGGGGGCTTACAATGAGCAGTTCTTC	CASSSRLAGAYNEQFF